This TCR beta chain appears in the sequencing data of a study of regulatory T cells in long-lasting Graves disease. The overall study: To qualify as persistent, Graves' disease required over 5 years of antithyroid drugs with positive TSH receptor antibodies. General study results and limits: Persistent disease preferred TRBV28, TRBJ1-2 and TRBJ2-5.

The germline CDR1 and CDR2 sequences are SNHLY and FYNNEI. The CDR3 length is 15 residues. Losses at the gene ends were 5 bases for V and 5 bases for J; bases not matched to a gene: 5. Specified time point: persistent/refractory GD, antithyroid drugs over 5 years with positive TRAb. Preparation of the TCR library used RNA extracted from PBMCs. The authors diagnosed Graves' disease using American Thyroid Association guidelines. At least ten counts were recorded for this clonotype. Its cognate antigen is unknown. With iRepertoire HTBI primers and Arm-PCR of CDR3 regions, TCR beta libraries were built. MiXCR, run by TCRdb on the multiplex PCR reads, gives a single entry per CDR3 protein. The sample carries 450,000 or so distinct CDR3 sequences, about 20% recorded once.

Sequenced here: peripheral blood mononuclear cells (PBMCs), sampled when the disease was refractory, from a patient treated with antithyroid drugs. This receptor was obtained from a female donor with Graves disease. The chain carries TRBV2 and TRBJ1-6; 8 nucleotides align to TRBD1. The CDR3 region is CASSPRGLNNSPLHF. DNA of the CDR3: TGTGCCAGCAGTCCCAGGGGGCTAAATAATTCACCCCTCCACTTT.